The entry below describes one T cell receptor (beta chain). Its antigen is unidentified. This specimen belongs to a study of T cell repertoires in cytomegalovirus infection. Study summary: Well-studied HLA-B-restricted CMV epitopes were used in the study alongside recently identified HLA-C-restricted ones. Both a matching HLA type and CMV infection were indicated by public TCR beta signatures. Findings and caveats of the study: HLA-C-restricted CMV-specific TCR beta clonotypes prevailed in the ex vivo response.

MiXCR, applied by TCRdb to the reads, yields one record per CDR3 protein. The sample lists approximately 470,000 distinct CDR3 sequences, about two fifths seen once, with around 45% in the top ten. Germline loops: CDR1 MNHGY, CDR2 SAAAGT. This CDR3 spans 14 amino acids. Trimming took off 2 bases at V and 5 bases at J, with 12 bases between the two ends. Sequenced here: cultured PBMCs, sampled from culture after CMV antigen stimulation. The source is a human donor in good health (CMV status not recorded). Some clones in this sample may be carry-over from other donors' samples. This chain uses TRBV6-8 with TRBJ2-5; maybe TRBD2 (6 bases). The CDR3 sequence: CASSYTAGLETQYF. The CDR3 nucleotides are TGTGCCAGCAGTTACACCGCGGGATTGGAGACCCAGTACTTC.